The source of this TCR beta chain is a study of blood T cell repertoires in COVID-19. Overall study context: Donors in the United States, Italy and Spain gave samples during acute or convalescent COVID-19.

TCRdb's table, derived via immunoSEQ multiplex PCR, lists solely in-frame clones and lacks some. This sample has around 250,000 clones, with 70% to 90% found just once. Exposed participants came across a COVID-19 case within 2 weeks before study entry. The V end was cut by 0 bases, the J end by 5 bases, with 11 bases between. This CDR3 has 15 amino acids. Germline CDR1 MNHNS, CDR2 SASEGT. The chain employs TRBV6-1 and TRBJ1-5; D not resolved. The specimen sequenced was PBMCs or T cells enriched from blood (not recorded which). The sequence was obtained from a man aged 45-60 years who had been exposed to COVID-19. The CDR3 DNA reads as TGTGCCAGCAGTGAAGCGTCGGTTTTTGATCAGCCCCAGCATTTT. Translated, it gives CASSEASVFDQPQHF.